This T cell receptor beta chain was documented in a study of blood T cell repertoires in COVID-19. Germline-derived CDR1 and CDR2 are GTSNPN and SVGIG (reference sequence). After removal of 2 bases from V and 4 bases from J, the junction contained 7 bases not matched to a gene. This CDR3 contains 16 residues. TCRdb's table, derived via immunoSEQ multiplex PCR, lists solely in-frame clones and lacks some. The sample holds 120,000 or so clones, around 80% seen once. The chain is built from TRBV30 and TRBJ2-3, with TRBD2 matching over 12 bases. This TCR derives from a man between 65 and 85 years old with acute or convalescent COVID-19. The specimen sequenced was peripheral blood. CDR3 sequence reads: CAWSTIGLAGPDTQYF. DNA for the CDR3: TGTGCCTGGAGTACCATCGGACTAGCGGGGCCAGATACGCAGTATTTT.